This TCR beta chain was obtained from a study of memory CD4+ T cells and cytomegalovirus serostatus. About the research overall: Healthy Belgian adult donors included roughly ten CMV-positive and approximately 25 CMV-negative people. Study-level points and caveats: CD4+ memory repertoires contained about 40% of the 164 reported CMV TCRbeta sequences.

This table comes from immunoSEQ multiplex PCR, and its TCRdb copy is limited to in-frame clones, with some not included. The repertoire includes more than 35,000 clones, 79% of them detected once, and approximately 5.7% sits in the top ten. Single viable CD3+CD4+CD8-CD45RO+ cells were sorted as the memory CD4+ T cells. Germline CDR1 and CDR2: SNHLY and FYNNEI. The CDR3 is made up of 14 amino acids. The ends lost 11 bases at V and 4 bases at J; junction bases unmatched: 11. In regard to this clone: The antigen remains undetermined.

The source is an adult in good health and CMV-seropositive. Sequencing was done on a sample of memory CD4+ T cells from blood. The chain combines TRBV2 with TRBJ2-3; 8 nucleotides align to TRBD2. The CDR3 DNA sequence: TGTGCCTCCACCGGACTAGCTCTCGCAGATACGCAGTATTTT. This translates into CASTGLALADTQYF.